This T cell receptor (beta chain) is from a study of control samples from healthy donors and cancer patients. Some clones are missing from TCRdb's copy, which holds only in-frame ones; the method was immunoSEQ multiplex PCR. This repertoire shows 130,000 to 150,000 clones, around 92% found once; its top ten account for roughly 3.2%. The CDR3 extends over 16 amino acids. V lost 1 base, J lost 0 bases, and 11 bases lay in between. CDR1 is LNHDA, CDR2 SQIVND, per germline (reference sequence). The sample comprised blood. V and J are TRBV19 and TRBJ2-3; D is perhaps TRBD2 (6 bases). The origin of this receptor is a man between 25 and 39 years old in good health. The CDR3 loop reads CASSIVPGGSTDTQYF. CDR3 bases: TGTGCCAGTAGTATAGTCCCCGGGGGTAGCACAGATACGCAGTATTTT.